Presented here are 9 T cell receptor beta chains from one specimen sequenced in a study of beta chain features in type 1 diabetes. Of the isolated RNA, all was reverse transcribed, and so the sequenced material was expressed TCRB transcripts. Only in-frame clones appear in the TCRdb table, and some are missing; sequencing was by immunoSEQ multiplex PCR. Of approximately 160,000 clones listed, less than 9.5% were seen once; the top ten hold less than 3%. The specimen sequenced was central memory CD4+ T cells from blood. The receptors come from a woman under 30 in good health.

This clone has more than one count but fewer than ten. The genes are TRBV5-1 and TRBJ1-1, with D perhaps TRBD1 (6 bases). Trimming left V 4 bases short and J 1 base short, with 11 bases between. The CDR3 spans 14 residues. Germline loops: CDR1 SGHRS, CDR2 YFSETQ. The CDR3 region has the DNA TGCGCCAGCAGCCCGGACAGTACGAACACTGAAGCTTTCTTT. Translation gives CASSPDSTNTEAFF.

This clone appeared a single time. The chain uses TRBV11-1 and TRBJ2-5; 7 bases agree with TRBD2. This CDR3 contains 14 residues. V lost 8 bases to trimming and J lost 6 bases; unmatched junction nucleotides: 12. CDR1 and CDR2 from the germline V gene are SGHAT and FQDESV (reference sequence). The CDR3 nucleotides are TGTGCCAGCCGGGCTAGCGGTGGGAGAAAGACCCAGTACTTC. Translating it yields CASRASGGRKTQYF.

The chain uses TRBV7-9 and TRBJ1-1; D call uncertain. CDR1 and CDR2 (germline): SEHNR, FQNEAQ (reference sequence). This CDR3 has 13 residues. Trimming removed 6 bases at V and 1 base at J, with 9 bases between. CDR3 amino acids: CASSSHGNTEAFF. The CDR3 bases are TGTGCCAGCAGTTCCCACGGGAACACTGAAGCTTTCTTT.

This clone came up a few times. CDR3 coding DNA: TGTGCCAGCAGTGAAGGGCTAGTCACAGATACGCAGTATTTT. Its protein is CASSEGLVTDTQYF. The V gene is TRBV2, the J gene TRBJ2-3, with D uncertain. The V end lost 1 base, the J end lost 2 bases, and 7 bases lay between the germline ends. The CDR3 covers 14 residues. Germline loops: CDR1 SNHLY, CDR2 FYNNEI.

CDR3 sequence: CASSPPGSDEQYF. DNA for the CDR3: TGTGCCAGCTCACCACCCGGGTCCGACGAGCAGTACTTC. V and J are TRBV18 and TRBJ2-7; D gene ambiguous. The germline V gene has CDR1 KGHSH and CDR2 LQKENI. Trimming left V 0 bases short and J 5 bases short, with 8 bases between. CDR3 size: 13 residues.

This sequence joins TRBV2 and TRBJ2-2; maybe TRBD1 (6 bases). V gave up 10 bases and J gave up 4 bases, with 13 bases separating them. The CDR3 sequence is 13 residues long. Germline CDR1 reads SNHLY; CDR2 reads FYNNEI. The CDR3 region is CATLRGSTGELFF. The CDR3 bases are TGTGCCACCCTCAGGGGATCCACCGGGGAGCTGTTTTTT. Full variable domain (rest looked up from reference TRBV2 and TRBJ2-2): EPEVTQTPSHQVTQMGQEVILRCVPISNHLYFYWYRQILGQKVEFLVSFYNNEISEKSEIFDDQFSVERPDGSNFTLKIRSTKLEDSAMYFCATLRGSTGELFFGEGSRLTVL.

There are a few counts of this clone. The chain has TRBV29-1 and TRBJ2-1, with 10 positions matching TRBD1. This CDR3 has 16 residues. Germline CDR1 reads SQVTM; CDR2 reads ANQGSEA. V shed 3 bases, J shed 8 bases, and the junction held 13 bases outside the gene matches. CDR3 bases: TGCAGCGTTGACACTTCCGGGACAGGGGTGGTCCATGAGCAGTTCTTC. Its protein is CSVDTSGTGVVHEQFF.

Written as DNA, the CDR3 is TGTGCCAGCAGCTTAGCCCTTTATGAGGGGCAGTATTTT. Translation gives CASSLALYEGQYF. V usage is TRBV11-1 and J usage is TRBJ2-3, with D possibly being TRBD2 (5 bases). CDR1 and CDR2 (germline): SGHAT, FQDESV (reference sequence). The CDR3 sequence is 13 residues long. The V end lost 0 bases, the J end lost 11 bases, and 12 bases lay between the germline ends.

This clone was observed a handful of times. The chain combines TRBV7-2 with TRBJ2-1; weak D call: TRBD2 (6 bases). This CDR3 is built from 15 residues. Trimming left V 2 bases short and J 5 bases short, with 13 bases between. Germline CDR1 reads SGHTA; CDR2 reads FQGNSA. The CDR3 region has the DNA TGTGCCAGCAGCTTAAGCGGGTATCCCAACAATGAGCAGTTCTTC. Its protein is CASSLSGYPNNEQFF.